A single T cell receptor beta chain is shown here with its context. What it binds is unknown. These data come from a study of shared clonotypes between healthy human individuals. Whole-study context: CD8 memory received one plate per donor, CD8 naive two, CD4 memory three and CD4 naive three. Study-wide results and caveats: Sampling was confined to blood; repertoires within tissues likely differ.

CD4+ cells yielded CD45RA+ naive and CD45RA-negative memory subsets. The germline V gene has CDR1 LGHNT and CDR2 FRNRAP. V was pared by 9 bases and J by 3 bases, with 8 bases between. The CDR3 is 12 residues long. Genomic DNA of each subset was evenly split across several immunoSEQ plates. Only in-frame clones appear in the TCRdb table, and some are missing; sequencing was by immunoSEQ multiplex PCR. The table has approximately 2.3 million clones, 85% to 95% seen once. This clonotype was sampled from a man aged 18-30 years in good health. Some clones in this sample may be carry-over from other donors' samples. The V and J genes are TRBV12-5 and TRBJ2-2; D is unresolved. Material for sequencing was naive CD4+ T cells from PBMCs. Subset: CD45RA+ positively selected. The chain's CDR3 is CASKGYTGELFF. CDR3 DNA: TGTGCTAGCAAAGGGTACACCGGGGAGCTGTTTTTT. Using reference TRBV12-5 and TRBJ2-2 for the parts outside the CDR3, the full variable domain is DARVTQTPRHKVTEMGQEVTMRCQPILGHNTVFWYRQTMMQGLELLAYFRNRAPLDDSGMPKDRFSAEMPDATLATLKIQPSEPRDSAVYFCASKGYTGELFFGEGSRLTVL.